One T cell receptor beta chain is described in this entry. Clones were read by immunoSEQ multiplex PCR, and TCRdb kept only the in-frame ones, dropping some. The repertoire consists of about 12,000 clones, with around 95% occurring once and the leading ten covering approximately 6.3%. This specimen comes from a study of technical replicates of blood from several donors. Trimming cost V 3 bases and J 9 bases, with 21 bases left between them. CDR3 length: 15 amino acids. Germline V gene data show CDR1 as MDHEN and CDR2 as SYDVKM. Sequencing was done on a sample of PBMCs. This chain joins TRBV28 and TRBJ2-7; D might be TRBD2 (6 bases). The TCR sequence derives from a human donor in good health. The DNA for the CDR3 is TGTGCCAGCAGTTTGGAGGGTAGACCCTTCCTACGGCAGTACTTC. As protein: CASSLEGRPFLRQYF.